This passage covers 7 T cell receptor beta chains from one sample sequenced in a study of CD8+CD57+ T cells in acquired aplastic anemia. By flow cytometry, patients selected for sequencing had shown an expansion of CD8+CD57+ cells. Genomic DNA acted as the template from which TCR beta VDJ combination and CDR3 sequence profiling were carried out. TCRdb re-called the reads through MiXCR, storing one row per CDR3 protein. The sample consists of fewer than 85,000 distinct CDR3 sequences, 55% to 75% of them appearing once. The sequenced sample was sorted CD4+, CD8+, or CD8+CD57+ T cells (not recorded which) from PBMCs. Every receptor here comes from a human donor with aplastic anemia.

The V and J genes are TRBV19 and TRBJ2-7; no clear D. CDR1 is LNHDA and CDR2 is SQIVND in the germline V gene (reference sequence). This CDR3 is built from 13 residues. V was shortened by 3 bases and J by 3 bases, with 9 bases between the two germline ends. CDR3 bases: TGTGCCAGTAGTATCGGTTCGGGCTACGAGCAGTACTTC. Protein: CASSIGSGYEQYF.

J is TRBJ2-1 and V is TRBV15, with 7 bases lining up with TRBD2. The CDR3 is 14 amino acids. Germline CDR1 LNHNV, CDR2 YYDKDF (reference sequence). V lost 5 bases, J lost 4 bases, and 5 bases stayed unmatched. DNA of the CDR3: TGTGCCACCAGCTGGAGCGGGAAGTACAATGAGCAGTTCTTC. It codes for CATSWSGKYNEQFF.

The V gene is TRBV2, the J gene TRBJ1-1; TRBD1 is a possible D gene (6 bases). Germline V gene sequence: CDR1 SNHLY, CDR2 FYNNEI. The germline V and J ends were trimmed by 10 bases and 1 base, with 13 bases remaining between them. CDR3 size: 13 residues. CDR3 residues: CAIHRDTNTEAFF. The CDR3 region has the DNA TGTGCCATCCACCGGGACACGAACACTGAAGCTTTCTTT.

V usage is TRBV2 and J usage is TRBJ1-3; no firm D call. Trimming removed 4 bases at V and 0 bases at J, with 7 bases between. The germline V gene encodes CDR1 SNHLY and CDR2 FYNNEI. This CDR3 is built from 14 residues. The CDR3 is CASSGVLSGNTIYF. Written as DNA, the CDR3 is TGTGCCAGCAGTGGTGTCCTCTCTGGAAACACCATATATTTT.

The chain links TRBV5-1 to TRBJ1-1; the D is unclear. CDR1 is SGHRS and CDR2 is YFSETQ in the germline V gene. Trimming removed 5 bases at V and 5 bases at J, with 13 bases between. This CDR3 comprises 13 residues. CDR3 in DNA: TGCGCCAGCAGGCGTTCCACTTCGACTGAAGCTTTCTTT. Residues: CASRRSTSTEAFF. Full variable domain (missing parts from reference TRBV5-1 and TRBJ1-1): KAGVTQTPRYLIKTRGQQVTLSCSPISGHRSVSWYQQTPGQGLQFLFEYFSETQRNKGNFPGRFSGRQFSNSRSEMNVSTLELGDSALYLCASRRSTSTEAFFGQGTRLTVV.

The chain is built from TRBV7-3 and TRBJ2-3; 8 positions agree with TRBD1. Looked up from germline, CDR1 is SGHTA and CDR2 is FQGTGA. V dropped 7 bases and J dropped 4; count of bases not matched to a gene: 4. The CDR3 covers 13 residues. The CDR3: CASTRTGPDTQYF. In nucleotides, the CDR3 is TGTGCCAGCACTCGGACAGGGCCAGATACGCAGTATTTT. Full variable domain (remainder filled in from reference TRBV7-3 and TRBJ2-3): GAGVSQTPSNKVTEKGKYVELRCDPISGHTALYWYRQSLGQGPEFLIYFQGTGAADDSGLPNDRFFAVRPEGSVSTLKIQRTERGDSAVYLCASTRTGPDTQYFGPGTRLTVL.

The V gene is TRBV20-1, the J gene TRBJ1-6; 7 bases line up with TRBD1. The CDR3 is 15 amino acids. V lost 2 bases and J lost 5; bases outside the gene matches: 6. Germline CDR1 and CDR2: DFQATT and SNEGSKA (reference sequence). The CDR3 reads CSARRDSQDNSPLHF. The CDR3 DNA reads as TGCAGTGCTAGAAGGGACAGCCAAGATAATTCACCCCTCCACTTT.